This T cell receptor beta chain was captured in a study of CD8 T cells in Susac syndrome (dated by TCRdb to the late 2010s). Looking at the study overall: Whether CD8+ T cell activation and differentiation in Susac syndrome was antigen driven was tested using repertoire sequencing. What the work shows at the level of the full study, not this receptor alone: The number of individuals in the TCR sequencing and HLA analysis was acknowledged as relatively small.

RNA was extracted with the RNeasy kit and 0.5 to 1 ug was reverse transcribed using random hexamers. The immunoSEQ multiplex PCR assay, which covers 54 Vbeta and 13 Jbeta segments, was used to amplify TCR beta CDR3 regions. PCR amplification bias was corrected using a synthetic template baseline for primer optimization and computational correction. The authors processed their data as follows. Reads were annotated to V, D and J genes per IMGT and analyzed with immunoSEQ Analyzer, keeping only productive sequences. Clonality was calculated as one minus the Shannon entropy normalized by log2 of the number of productive unique sequences. For each patient and control, public and private clones were evaluated within the 100 most prevalent clones. Clones were defined as Susac-specific if absent from the healthy and MS cohorts, from around 1,100 published viral clones and from other ImmuneACCESS disease sequences. The public reads were reanalyzed by TCRdb: fastp trimming at Q25, MiXCR alignment, in-frame beta chains only. Rows matching on CDR3 protein sequence are summarized as one entry with the most common DNA and genes. Clone size and V and J calls follow TCRdb, not the original study. This sample comprises 110,000 or so distinct CDR3 sequences, roughly 93% of them detected only once. The ten largest account for around 0.085% of the sample.

Of note for this clonotype: Its specific antigen is unknown. Base qualities are not provided; no much larger clone lies one nucleotide away.

From cysteine to phenylalanine, the CDR3 is 13 amino acids long. The retained sequence is limited to the CDR3, 39 bases, with the frame set at the first base. V loses 6 bases, J loses 11 bases, and the germline ends lie 17 bases apart. Peripheral blood CD8+ and CD4+ T cells from healthy donors, Susac syndrome patients and multiple sclerosis patients were profiled by high-throughput TCR beta sequencing. The multiple sclerosis controls were treatment-naive patients whose relapsing-remitting disease, either stable or active, fulfilled the revised McDonald criteria. Bulk CD8+ and CD4+ T cells were purified magnetically by negative isolation, whereas CD8+ TEMRA cells were enriched by FACS. Blood was collected in EDTA tubes and processed within 24 hours, with PBMCs isolated through density gradient centrifugation. PBMCs intended for TCR sequencing were cryopreserved in liquid nitrogen and thawed later in a water bath at 37 degrees C. The sorted or isolated CD4+, CD8+ and CD8+ TEMRA cells reached a purity of at least 90%.

Sequencing input: CD4+ T cells from PBMCs. This TCR derives from a human donor with multiple sclerosis. This receptor chain uses TRBV12-3 or TRBV12-4 and TRBJ1-5, with TRBD1 tentatively as D gene (6 bases match). The nucleotides read TGTGCCAGCAGCCAACGGACAGAAGGTTCCCAGCATTTT. This encodes CASSQRTEGSQHF.